Listed below are T cell receptor beta chains from one sample, sequenced in a study of shared T cell receptors in the human thymus. Repertoires were generated with immunoSEQ multiplex PCR, while TCRdb's copy carries only in-frame clones and drops some. The top ten clones hold about 0.011% of a sample with roughly 710,000 clones, 80% to 90% of them seen once. These data are also associated with another study on human thymus T cells.

Sequencing was done on a sample of thymocytes. The receptors come from a girl in the first two years of life with a congenital heart defect. Each CDR3 is given without its conserved first and last residue. Fields, in order: V gene, J gene, clone size, CDR3 length, CDR3 protein. Expanded clones get a size class; other rows say once, few or many, or leave the size out.

TRBV6-6	TRBJ1-4	once	12	ASSVQGEDEKLF
TRBV5-8	TRBJ2-7	NA	12	ASSLSLRGWEQY
TRBV28	TRBJ1-1	NA	13	ASFDGGRVDTEAF
TRBV6-1	TRBJ1-2	NA	12	ASSETQDYYGYT
TRBV5-4	TRBJ2-3	NA	11	ASSLEQGPPQY
TRBV7-8	TRBJ2-7	NA	13	ASSLVPYRTQEQY
TRBV5-1	TRBJ2-7	NA	16	ASSSLVWSGGLPYEQY
TRBV30	TRBJ2-7	NA	12	ACTAGTGSYEQY
TRBV11-2	TRBJ1-2	NA	15	ASSSQEELSFNYGYT
TRBV27	TRBJ1-6	NA	11	ASKGNGNSPLH
TRBV6-5	TRBJ1-4	NA	12	ASSRGQRNEKLF
TRBV27	TRBJ1-4	NA	15	ASSPSINKPANEKLF
TRBV6-5	TRBJ1-1	once	13	ASSPHPRESTEAF